These T cell receptor beta chains were read from a single sample in a study of blood T cell repertoires in COVID-19. Sequencing used immunoSEQ multiplex PCR; TCRdb keeps in-frame clones, though not all of them. The data show under 250,000 clones, about four fifths seen once. Sequencing was carried out using peripheral blood. The receptors were sampled from a woman in her sixties or seventies with acute or convalescent COVID-19. Both conserved end residues are part of each CDR3. D genes are given only for firm matches.

TRBV5-6	15	TRBJ1-3	NA	CASSLAPGFQNTIYF
TRBV12-5	15	TRBJ2-3	NA	CASAFGPSSADTQYF
TRBV27	13	TRBJ1-1	NA	CASLWRVNTEAFF
TRBV7-9	15	TRBJ1-1	TRBD1	CASSSYRGSFTEAFF
TRBV9	14	TRBJ1-4	NA	CASSVTGNSGKLFF
TRBV7-8	15	TRBJ1-5	NA	CASSVDRTGGQPQHF
TRBV12-2	14	TRBJ2-2	NA	CASRLDVSTGELFF
TRBV30	13	TRBJ2-7	NA	CAWSPSGAGEQYF
TRBV5-1	15	TRBJ1-1	TRBD1	CASSLDREAETEAFF
TRBV9	16	TRBJ2-4	NA	CASSPNPTGTKNIQYF
TRBV7-9	18	TRBJ1-6	NA	CASSARTARIPYNSPLHF
TRBV5-8	13	TRBJ1-6	TRBD1	CASSLAGGSPLHF
TRBV29-1	15	TRBJ2-2	TRBD1	CSVRKGQGNTGELFF
TRBV18	13	TRBJ1-5	NA	CASSPDRNQPQHF
TRBV5-5	16	TRBJ1-2	TRBD1	CASSLGQGAFRYGYTF
TRBV7-9	15	TRBJ1-4	NA	CASSLEGPTNEKLFF
TRBV28	17	TRBJ2-1	NA	CASSLAAGPSSYNEQFF
TRBV11-2	15	TRBJ1-1	NA	CASSYLGGTNTEAFF
TRBV29-1	14	TRBJ1-1	NA	CSGGWERMNTEAFF
TRBV2	20	TRBJ1-5	TRBD1	CASSEDRGTGIVFGNQPQHF
TRBV7-3	13	TRBJ2-2	NA	CASSHIPTGELFF
TRBV6-5	13	TRBJ1-1	NA	CASQGGLNTEAFF
TRBV19	15	TRBJ2-6	NA	CASSMEGAGANVLTF
TRBV9	15	TRBJ2-2	NA	CASSPGGTFDGELFF
TRBV7-9	13	TRBJ2-3	NA	CASNRGAADTQYF
TRBV9	15	TRBJ1-6	NA	CASSVGSVNNSPLHF
TRBV11-2	13	TRBJ2-7	TRBD2	CASSFGLAGEQYF
TRBV21-1	16	TRBJ1-6	NA	CASKTIPDRANSPLHF
TRBV7-8	16	TRBJ1-2	NA	CASSSSGASAGYGYTF
TRBV5-4	16	TRBJ1-6	TRBD1	CASSLASQGLDSPLHF
TRBV6-2/TRBV6-3	15	TRBJ1-1	TRBD1	CASSSATGLRTEAFF
TRBV7-9	12	TRBJ2-7	NA	CASSQQDSEQYF
TRBV28	16	TRBJ2-2	TRBD2	CASSLPIAGNTGELFF
TRBV5-1	15	TRBJ1-2	NA	CASSPDAGSNYGYTF
TRBV7-2	14	TRBJ2-5	TRBD2	CASTGPGGHQTQYF
TRBV2	14	TRBJ2-7	TRBD1	CASRRTGGDYEQYF
TRBV6-5	15	TRBJ2-7	NA	CASSRGDIGSYEQYF
TRBV15	16	TRBJ2-5	TRBD1	CATSPQGGRGQETQYF
TRBV7-9	15	TRBJ1-3	NA	CASSLVQSSGNTIYF
TRBV6-1	14	TRBJ2-6	NA	CASSEQGGTNVLTF
TRBV10-3	12	TRBJ1-1	NA	CAIGEGVAEAFF
TRBV7-3	15	TRBJ2-1	TRBD2	CASSPMGGGHNEQFF
TRBV5-3	15	TRBJ1-6	TRBD1	CARSFGDRVPGPLHF
TRBV5-1	17	TRBJ1-1	NA	CASSRGRGEVLNTEAFF
TRBV5-4	14	TRBJ1-2	NA	CASSFGGTEGGYTF
TRBV5-1	13	TRBJ2-7	NA	CASSPLPNNEQYF
TRBV5-6	13	TRBJ2-1	NA	CASSENPYNEQFF
TRBV5-6	12	TRBJ1-1	NA	CASSQTGPEAFF
TRBV29-1	14	TRBJ2-3	NA	CSVRGAEGYGTQYF
TRBV4-1	17	TRBJ2-7	TRBD1	CASSRIGQGPSPGEQYF
TRBV24-1	13	TRBJ2-7	TRBD1	CATSETGGPEQYF
TRBV5-1	14	TRBJ2-5	NA	CASSLVSGQETQYF
TRBV3-1/TRBV3-2	14	TRBJ2-1	NA	CASSRLPDINEQFF